This T cell receptor (beta chain) was identified during a study of T cells in Graves' hyperthyroidism and ophthalmopathy. This clonotype has ten or more counts. TCR beta CDR3 region amplification was performed from RNA transcripts. Carried out on the TCR CDR3, a first-round RT-PCR used the HTBI primer set. TCRdb independently ran MiXCR on the multiplex PCR reads; one entry per CDR3 protein. The sample consists of hundreds of thousands of distinct CDR3 sequences, approximately 17% of them appearing once. The CDR3 consists of 14 residues. The trim removed 2 bases at V and 8 bases at J, leaving 5 bases unmatched. The V gene's germline CDR1 is SGHTA and CDR2 FQGNSA.

This sequence originates from a woman younger than 35 with Graves' ophthalmopathy. The chain has TRBV7-2 and TRBJ2-1; 8 bases fit TRBD2. The sequenced material came from blood. CDR3 sequence: CASSLWVSGDEQFF. The CDR3 region has the DNA TGTGCCAGCAGCTTATGGGTTAGCGGGGATGAGCAGTTCTTC.